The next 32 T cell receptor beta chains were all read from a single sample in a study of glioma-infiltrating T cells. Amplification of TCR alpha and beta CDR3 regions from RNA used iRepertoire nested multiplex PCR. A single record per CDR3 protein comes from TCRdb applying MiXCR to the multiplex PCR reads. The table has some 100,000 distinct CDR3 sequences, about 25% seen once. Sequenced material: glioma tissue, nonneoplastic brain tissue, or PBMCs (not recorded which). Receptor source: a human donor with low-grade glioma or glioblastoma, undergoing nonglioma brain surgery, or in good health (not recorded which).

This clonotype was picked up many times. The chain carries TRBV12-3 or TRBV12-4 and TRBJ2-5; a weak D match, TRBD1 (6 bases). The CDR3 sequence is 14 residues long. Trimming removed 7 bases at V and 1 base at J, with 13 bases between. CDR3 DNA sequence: TGTGCCAGCAACGGGCAGGGGCTCCAAGAGACCCAGTACTTC. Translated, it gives CASNGQGLQETQYF.

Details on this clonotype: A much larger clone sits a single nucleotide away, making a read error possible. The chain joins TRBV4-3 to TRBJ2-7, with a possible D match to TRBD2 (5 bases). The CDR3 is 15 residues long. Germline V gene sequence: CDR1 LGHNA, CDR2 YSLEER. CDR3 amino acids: CASSRGLWLGYAQYF. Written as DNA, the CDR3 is TGCGCCAGCAGTCGAGGACTCTGGCTCGGGTACGCGCAGTACTTC.

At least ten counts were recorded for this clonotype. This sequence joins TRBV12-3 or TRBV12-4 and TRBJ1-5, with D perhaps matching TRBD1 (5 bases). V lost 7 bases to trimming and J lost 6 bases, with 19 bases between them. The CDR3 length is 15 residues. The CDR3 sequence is CASTHTPQGTQPQHF. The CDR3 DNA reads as TGTGCCAGCACCCACACCCCGCAGGGAACTCAGCCCCAGCATTTT.

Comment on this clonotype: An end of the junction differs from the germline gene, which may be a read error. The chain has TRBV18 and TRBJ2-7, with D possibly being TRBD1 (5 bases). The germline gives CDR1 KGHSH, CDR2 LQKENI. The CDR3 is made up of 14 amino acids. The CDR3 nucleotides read TGTGCCAGCTCACGACCGGCCAGGGCCTCCGAGCAATACTTC. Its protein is CASSRPARASEQYF.

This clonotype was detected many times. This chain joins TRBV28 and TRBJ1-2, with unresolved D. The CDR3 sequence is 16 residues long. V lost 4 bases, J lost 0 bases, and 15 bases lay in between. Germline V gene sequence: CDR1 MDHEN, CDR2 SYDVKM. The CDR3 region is CASSSLRAGANYGYTF. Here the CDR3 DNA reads TGTGCCAGCAGTTCGTTACGGGCCGGAGCTAACTATGGCTACACCTTC.

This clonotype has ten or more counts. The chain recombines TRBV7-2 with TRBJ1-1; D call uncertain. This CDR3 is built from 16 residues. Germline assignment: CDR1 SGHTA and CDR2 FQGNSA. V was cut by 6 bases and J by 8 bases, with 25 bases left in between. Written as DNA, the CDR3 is TGTGCCAGCAGTCCCCCTCCGACCCCCTGGGGAATCGAAGCTTTCTTT. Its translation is CASSPPPTPWGIEAFF.

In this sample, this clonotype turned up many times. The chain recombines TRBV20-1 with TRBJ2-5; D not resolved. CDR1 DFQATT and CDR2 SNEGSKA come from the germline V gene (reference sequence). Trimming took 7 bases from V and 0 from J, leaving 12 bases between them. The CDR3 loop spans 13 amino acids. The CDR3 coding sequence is TGCAGTGGATATCAGGACCACCAAGAGACCCAGTACTTC. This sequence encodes CSGYQDHQETQYF.

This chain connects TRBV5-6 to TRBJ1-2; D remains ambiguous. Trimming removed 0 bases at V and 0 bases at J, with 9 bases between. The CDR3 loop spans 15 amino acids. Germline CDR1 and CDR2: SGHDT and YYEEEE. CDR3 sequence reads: CASSLELRANYGYTF. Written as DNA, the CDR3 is TGTGCCAGCAGCTTGGAACTGCGCGCTAACTATGGCTACACCTTC.

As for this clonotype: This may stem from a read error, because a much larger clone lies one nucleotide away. The CDR3 region has the DNA TGCAGGGGGGGACAGGGTGGAGGCCACACCTTC. Amino acids: CRGGQGGGHTF. The rearrangement uses TRBV29-1 and TRBJ1-2; 9 bases fit TRBD1. This CDR3 contains 11 residues. Germline V gene data show CDR1 as SQVTM and CDR2 as ANQGSEA.

The CDR3 loop reads CAITRLTEGKREEFF. In DNA, the CDR3 is TGTGCCATTACGCGGCTGACCGAAGGAAAACGGGAGGAGTTCTTC. The rearrangement uses TRBV6-1 and TRBJ2-1, with 7 nucleotides matching TRBD2. The CDR3 runs 15 residues. CDR1 is MNHNS, CDR2 SASEGT, per germline. J was trimmed by 14 bases and V by 10 bases; bases with no gene match: 23.

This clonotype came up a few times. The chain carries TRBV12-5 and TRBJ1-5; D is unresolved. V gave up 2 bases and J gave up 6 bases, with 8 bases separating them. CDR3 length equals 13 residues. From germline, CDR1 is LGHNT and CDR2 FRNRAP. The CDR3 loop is CASGLCGCQPQHF. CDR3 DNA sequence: TGTGCTAGTGGTTTGTGCGGCTGTCAGCCCCAGCATTTT.

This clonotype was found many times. CDR3 nucleotides: TGTGCCAGCAGCCCTCGCGGGGCTAGCGGGAGTTATGAGCAGTTCTTC. Translation gives CASSPRGASGSYEQFF. The chain has TRBV6-1 and TRBJ2-1; 10 positions match TRBD2. Germline CDR1 MNHNS, CDR2 SASEGT. This CDR3 is built from 16 residues. After removal of 6 bases from V and 8 bases from J, the junction contained 13 bases not matched to a gene.

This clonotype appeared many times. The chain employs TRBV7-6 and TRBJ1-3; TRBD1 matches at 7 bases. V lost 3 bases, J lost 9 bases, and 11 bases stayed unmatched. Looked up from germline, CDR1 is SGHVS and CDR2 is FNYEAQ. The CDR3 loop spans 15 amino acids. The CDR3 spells CASSLSGTAVGTIYF. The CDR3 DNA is TGTGCCAGCAGCTTGTCCGGGACAGCGGTGGGCACCATATATTTT.

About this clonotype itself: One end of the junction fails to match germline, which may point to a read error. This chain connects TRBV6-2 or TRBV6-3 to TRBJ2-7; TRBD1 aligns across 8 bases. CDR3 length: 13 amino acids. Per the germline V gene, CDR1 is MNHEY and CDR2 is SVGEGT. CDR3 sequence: CASRGTGAYKQYF. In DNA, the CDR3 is TGTGCCAGCCGAGGGACAGGAGCCTACAAGCAGTACTTC.

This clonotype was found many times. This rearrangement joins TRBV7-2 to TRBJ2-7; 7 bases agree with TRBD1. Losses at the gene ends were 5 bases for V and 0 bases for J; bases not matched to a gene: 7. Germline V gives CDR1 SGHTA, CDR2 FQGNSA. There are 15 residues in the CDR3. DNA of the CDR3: TGTGCCAGCAGCCTCTTCAGGGGGAGCTCCTACGAGCAGTACTTC. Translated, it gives CASSLFRGSSYEQYF. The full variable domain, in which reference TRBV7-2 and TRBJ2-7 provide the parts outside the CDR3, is GAGVSQSPSNKVTEKGKDVELRCDPISGHTALYWYRQSLGQGLEFLIYFQGNSAPDKSGLPSDRFSAERTGGSVSTLTIQRTQQEDSAVYLCASSLFRGSSYEQYFGPGTRLTVT.

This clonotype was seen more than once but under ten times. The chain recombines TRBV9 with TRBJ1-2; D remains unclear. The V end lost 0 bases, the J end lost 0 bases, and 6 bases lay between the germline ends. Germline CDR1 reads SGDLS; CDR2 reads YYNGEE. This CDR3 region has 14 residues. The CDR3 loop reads CASSVDGTNYGYTF. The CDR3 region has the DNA TGTGCCAGCAGCGTAGACGGAACTAACTATGGCTACACCTTC. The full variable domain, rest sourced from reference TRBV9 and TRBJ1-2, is DSGVTQTPKHLITATGQRVTLRCSPRSGDLSVYWYQQSLDQGLQFLIQYYNGEERAKGNILERFSAQQFPDLHSELNLSSLELGDSALYFCASSVDGTNYGYTFGSGTRLTVV.

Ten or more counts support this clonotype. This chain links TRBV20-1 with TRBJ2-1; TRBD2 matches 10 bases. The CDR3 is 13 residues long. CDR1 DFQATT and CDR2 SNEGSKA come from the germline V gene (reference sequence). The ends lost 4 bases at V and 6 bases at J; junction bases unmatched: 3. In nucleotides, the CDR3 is TGCAGTGCTAAAGGGACTAGCGTCAATGAGCAGTTCTTC. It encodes CSAKGTSVNEQFF.

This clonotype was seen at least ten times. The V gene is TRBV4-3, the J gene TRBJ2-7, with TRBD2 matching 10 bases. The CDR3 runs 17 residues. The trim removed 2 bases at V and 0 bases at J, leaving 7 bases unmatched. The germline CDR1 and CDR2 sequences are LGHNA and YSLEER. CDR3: CASSQLAGASTSYEQYF. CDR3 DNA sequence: TGCGCCAGCAGCCAACTAGCGGGAGCGTCGACCTCCTACGAGCAGTACTTC.

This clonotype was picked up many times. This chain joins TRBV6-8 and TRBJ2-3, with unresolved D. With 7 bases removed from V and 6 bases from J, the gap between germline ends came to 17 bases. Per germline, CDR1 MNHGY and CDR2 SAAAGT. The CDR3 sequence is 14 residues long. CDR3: CASTHRRPLDTQYF. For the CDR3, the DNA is TGTGCCAGCACCCACCGGCGCCCTTTGGATACGCAGTATTTT.

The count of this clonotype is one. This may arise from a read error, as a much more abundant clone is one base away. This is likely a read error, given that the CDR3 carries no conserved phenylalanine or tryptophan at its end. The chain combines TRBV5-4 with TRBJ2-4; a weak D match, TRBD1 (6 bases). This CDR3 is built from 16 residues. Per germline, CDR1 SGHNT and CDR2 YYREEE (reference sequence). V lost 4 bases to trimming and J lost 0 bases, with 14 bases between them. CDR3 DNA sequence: TGTGCCAGCAGCCCCGACAGGCCCCTAGCCAAAAACATTCAGTACTCC. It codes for CASSPDRPLAKNIQYS.

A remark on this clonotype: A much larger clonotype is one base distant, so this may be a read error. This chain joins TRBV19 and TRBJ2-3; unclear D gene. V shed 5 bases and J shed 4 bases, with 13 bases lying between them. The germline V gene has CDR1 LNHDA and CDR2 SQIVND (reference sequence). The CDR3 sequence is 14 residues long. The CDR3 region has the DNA TGTGCCAGTAGTGCGGACCTTCAGGCAGATACGCAGTATTTT. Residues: CASSADLQADTQYF.

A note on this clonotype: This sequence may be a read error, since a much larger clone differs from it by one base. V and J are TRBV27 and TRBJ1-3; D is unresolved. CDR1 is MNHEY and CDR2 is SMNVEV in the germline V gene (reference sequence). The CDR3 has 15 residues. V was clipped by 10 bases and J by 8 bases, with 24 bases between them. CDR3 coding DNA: TGTGCCAACAGCATCGGAACAAGGCCAGGAGACACCATATATTTT. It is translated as CANSIGTRPGDTIYF.

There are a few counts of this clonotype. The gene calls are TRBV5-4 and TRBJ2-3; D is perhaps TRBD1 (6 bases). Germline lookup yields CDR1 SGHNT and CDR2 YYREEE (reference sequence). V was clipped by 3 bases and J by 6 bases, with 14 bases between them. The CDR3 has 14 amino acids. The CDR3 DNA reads TGTGCCAGCAGCTCACCCAGCAGGGGTGATACGCAGTATTTT. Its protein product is CASSSPSRGDTQYF.

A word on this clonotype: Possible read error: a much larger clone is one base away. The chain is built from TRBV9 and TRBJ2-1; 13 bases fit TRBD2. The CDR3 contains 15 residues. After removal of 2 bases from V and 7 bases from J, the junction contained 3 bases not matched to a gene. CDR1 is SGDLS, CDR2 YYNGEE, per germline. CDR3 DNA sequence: TGTGCCAGCAGCGTGACTAGCGGGGGGATAAATGAGCAGTTCTTC. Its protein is CASSVTSGGINEQFF.

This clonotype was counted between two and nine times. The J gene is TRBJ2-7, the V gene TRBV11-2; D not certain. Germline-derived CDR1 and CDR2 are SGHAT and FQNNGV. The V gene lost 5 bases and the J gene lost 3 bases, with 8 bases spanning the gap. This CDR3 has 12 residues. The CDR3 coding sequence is TGTGCCAGCAGCCCCGCCGGCTACGAGCAGTACTTC. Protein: CASSPAGYEQYF. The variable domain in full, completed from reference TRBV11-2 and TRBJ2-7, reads EAGVAQSPRYKIIEKRQSVAFWCNPISGHATLYWYQQILGQGPKLLIQFQNNGVVDDSQLPKDRFSAERLKGVDSTLKIQPAKLEDSAVYLCASSPAGYEQYFGPGTRLTVT.

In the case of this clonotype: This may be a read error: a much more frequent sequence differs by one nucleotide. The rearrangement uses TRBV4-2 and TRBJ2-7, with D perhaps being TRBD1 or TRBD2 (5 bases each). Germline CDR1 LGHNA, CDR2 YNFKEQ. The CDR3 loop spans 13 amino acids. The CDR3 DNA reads TGTGACAGCAGTCCGGTGGGGGTCTACGAGCAGTACTTC. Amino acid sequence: CDSSPVGVYEQYF.

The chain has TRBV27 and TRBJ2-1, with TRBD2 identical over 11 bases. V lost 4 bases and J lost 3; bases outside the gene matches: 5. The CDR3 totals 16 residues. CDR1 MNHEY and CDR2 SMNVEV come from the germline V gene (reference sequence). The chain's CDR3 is CASSSLLAGDYNEQFF. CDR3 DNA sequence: TGTGCCAGCAGTTCCCTACTAGCGGGGGACTACAATGAGCAGTTCTTC.

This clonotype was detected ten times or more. CDR3 coding DNA: TGTGCCAGCAGCTTCCGGGACAGGGGGGACAATGAGCAGTTCTTC. Its translation is CASSFRDRGDNEQFF. The chain joins TRBV7-6 to TRBJ2-1; 11 positions match TRBD1. This CDR3 contains 15 residues. The germline CDR1 and CDR2 sequences are SGHVS and FNYEAQ. The V and J ends lost 3 bases and 5 bases, in that order; junction bases with no gene match: 3. The variable domain in full, with the rest retrieved from reference TRBV7-6 and TRBJ2-1, is GAGVSQSPRYKVTKRGQDVALRCDPISGHVSLYWYRQALGQGPEFLTYFNYEAQQDKSGLPNDRFSAERPEGSISTLTIQRTEQRDSAMYRCASSFRDRGDNEQFFGPGTRLTVL.

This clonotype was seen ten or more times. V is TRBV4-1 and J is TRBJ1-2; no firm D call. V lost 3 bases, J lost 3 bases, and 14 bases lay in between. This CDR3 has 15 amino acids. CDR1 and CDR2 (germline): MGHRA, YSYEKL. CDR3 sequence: CASSHVAPGDYGYTF. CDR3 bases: TGCGCCAGCAGCCACGTCGCCCCAGGCGACTATGGCTACACCTTC.

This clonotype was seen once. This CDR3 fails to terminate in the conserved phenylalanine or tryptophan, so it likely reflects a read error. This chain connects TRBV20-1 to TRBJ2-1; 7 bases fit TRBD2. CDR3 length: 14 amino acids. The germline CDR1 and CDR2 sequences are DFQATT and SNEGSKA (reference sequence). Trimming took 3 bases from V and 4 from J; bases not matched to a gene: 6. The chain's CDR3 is CSASRLAAYNEQFL. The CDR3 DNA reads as TGCAGTGCTAGTCGTCTAGCGGCTTACAATGAGCAGTTCCTC.

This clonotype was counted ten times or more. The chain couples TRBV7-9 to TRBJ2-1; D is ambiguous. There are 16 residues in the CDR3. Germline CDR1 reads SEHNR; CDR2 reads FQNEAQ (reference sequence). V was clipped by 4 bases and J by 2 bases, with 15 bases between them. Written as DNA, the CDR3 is TGTGCCAGCAGCTCCCCAAGGGCAGTGACCTACAATGAGCAGTTCTTC. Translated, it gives CASSSPRAVTYNEQFF.

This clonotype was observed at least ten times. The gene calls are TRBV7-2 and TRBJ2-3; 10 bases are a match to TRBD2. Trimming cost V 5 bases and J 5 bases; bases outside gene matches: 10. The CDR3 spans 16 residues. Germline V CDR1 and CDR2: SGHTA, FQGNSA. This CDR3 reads CASSLGLAAGGDTQYF. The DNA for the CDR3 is TGTGCCAGCAGCCTCGGACTAGCGGCTGGGGGAGATACGCAGTATTTT. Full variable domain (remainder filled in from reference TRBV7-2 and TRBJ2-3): GAGVSQSPSNKVTEKGKDVELRCDPISGHTALYWYRQSLGQGLEFLIYFQGNSAPDKSGLPSDRFSAERTGGSVSTLTIQRTQQEDSAVYLCASSLGLAAGGDTQYFGPGTRLTVL.